These 17 T cell receptor beta chains were all obtained from the same sample, sequenced in a study of T cells in Graves' hyperthyroidism and ophthalmopathy. Amplification of TCR beta CDR3 regions used RNA as the template. With the HTBI primer set, the TCR CDR3 went through a first round of RT-PCR. Using its own MiXCR run on the multiplex PCR reads, TCRdb lists one record per CDR3 protein. The table has 300,000 to 400,000 distinct CDR3 sequences, about 14% seen once; the top ten hold around 19%. Specimen: blood. These receptors were obtained from a woman in her twenties or thirties with Graves' ophthalmopathy.

This chain links TRBV7-2 with TRBJ1-5; 10 bases match TRBD1. J lost 6 bases, V lost 1 base, and 6 bases had no gene match. CDR3 length: 16 residues. The V gene's germline CDR1 is SGHTA and CDR2 FQGNSA. The CDR3, as DNA: TGTGCCAGCAGCTTAGAAGGGACAGGGGTGTCTCAGCCCCAGCATTTT. Residues: CASSLEGTGVSQPQHF.

This clonotype was counted a few times. This chain links TRBV28 with TRBJ2-5; no definite D call. This CDR3 is built from 16 residues. The germline V gene encodes CDR1 MDHEN and CDR2 SYDVKM. V lost 3 bases to trimming and J lost 0 bases, with 14 bases between them. CDR3 amino acids: CASSFRLWRHQETQYF. The CDR3 DNA reads as TGTGCCAGCAGTTTTAGGCTCTGGCGCCACCAAGAGACCCAGTACTTC.

The V gene is TRBV6-5, the J gene TRBJ1-3; 8 bases are a match to TRBD1. V dropped 5 bases and J dropped 3; count of bases not matched to a gene: 15. CDR1 MNHEY and CDR2 SVGAGI come from the germline V gene. CDR3 length equals 18 residues. Written as DNA, the CDR3 is TGTGCCAGCAGTCACCATCGGCCTTGGACAGGGCTTGGAAACACCATATATTTT. Residues: CASSHHRPWTGLGNTIYF.

The rearrangement uses TRBV6-4 and TRBJ2-5; 10 bases map to TRBD2. Germline V gene lookup returns CDR1 MRHNA and CDR2 SNTAGT. V shed 4 bases, J shed 1 base, and the junction held 12 bases outside the gene matches. The CDR3 has 18 residues. The CDR3 is CASSGGLAETIPQETQYF. CDR3 nucleotide sequence: TGTGCCAGCAGTGGTGGACTAGCGGAGACGATCCCCCAAGAGACCCAGTACTTC.

This chain uses TRBV27 with TRBJ2-2; the D gene is possibly TRBD1 (5 bases). From germline, CDR1 is MNHEY and CDR2 SMNVEV (reference sequence). Trimming removed 3 bases at V and 6 bases at J, with 11 bases between. The CDR3 totals 14 residues. The CDR3 DNA reads as TGTGCCAGCAGTTTTACTCAGGGCGCCGGGGAGCTGTTTTTT. Its translation: CASSFTQGAGELFF.

This clonotype was observed a few times. The chain carries TRBV28 and TRBJ1-1, with TRBD1 as a possible D gene (6 bases). The germline V and J ends were trimmed by 3 bases and 1 base, with 15 bases remaining between them. The CDR3 consists of 16 residues. Germline V gene lookup returns CDR1 MDHEN and CDR2 SYDVKM. The CDR3 coding sequence is TGTGCCAGCAGTTTTGGGAAGGGGGTCACGAACACTGAAGCTTTCTTT. Amino acids: CASSFGKGVTNTEAFF.

The V and J genes are TRBV20-1 and TRBJ1-2; no clear D. The germline gives CDR1 DFQATT, CDR2 SNEGSKA (reference sequence). V was cut by 6 bases and J by 10 bases, with 18 bases left in between. This CDR3 spans 12 amino acids. The CDR3 DNA reads as TGCAGTGCCCCTTTGATAGGCATGGCCTACACCTTC. Translated, it gives CSAPLIGMAYTF.

Worth noting for this clonotype: An end of the junction differs from the germline gene, which may be a read error. The genes are TRBV5-6 and TRBJ2-1, with D unclear. The germline CDR1 and CDR2 sequences are SGHDT and YYEEEE. This CDR3 contains 16 residues. CDR3 bases: TGTGCCAGCAGCTTGGCCGGAGTTAGCTCCTACAATGAGCAGTCCTTC. Translating it yields CASSLAGVSSYNEQSF.

In this sample, this clonotype turned up many times. CDR3 loop: CASSVKGQGQNGAGELFF. In DNA, the CDR3 is TGTGCCAGCAGCGTGAAAGGACAGGGCCAGAATGGAGCCGGGGAGCTGTTTTTT. The chain recombines TRBV7-9 with TRBJ2-2; 8 bases agree with TRBD1. This CDR3 region has 18 residues. Germline-derived CDR1 and CDR2 are SEHNR and FQNEAQ (reference sequence). Trimming removed 5 bases from V and 6 bases from J; junction bases left unmatched: 17.

This clonotype was observed many times. The genes are TRBV12-5 and TRBJ2-7; perhaps D is TRBD1 or TRBD2 (5 bases each). The CDR3 runs 14 residues. Germline CDR1 is LGHNT and CDR2 is FRNRAP. V was shortened by 1 base and J by 0 bases, with 7 bases between the two germline ends. The CDR3 protein is CASGLGGSSYEQYF. Here the CDR3 DNA reads TGTGCTAGTGGTTTGGGGGGGAGCTCCTACGAGCAGTACTTC.

This clonotype was recorded many times. The chain uses TRBV20-1 and TRBJ2-3; possible D gene TRBD1, 5 bases. The CDR3 consists of 11 residues. With 2 bases removed from V and 10 bases from J, the gap between germline ends came to 10 bases. Per the germline V gene, CDR1 is DFQATT and CDR2 is SNEGSKA (reference sequence). The CDR3 here is CSARIQGAQYF. CDR3 nucleotides: TGCAGTGCTAGAATCCAGGGCGCGCAGTATTTT.

At least ten counts were recorded for this clonotype. The CDR3 loop is CASSLEGTVNQPQHF. The CDR3 nucleotides are TGTGCCAGCAGCTTAGAGGGGACAGTCAATCAGCCCCAGCATTTT. J is TRBJ1-5 and V is TRBV11-2, with TRBD1 matching over 7 bases. V gave up 0 bases and J gave up 3 bases; unmatched junction bases: 2. Germline V CDR1 and CDR2: SGHAT, FQNNGV. This CDR3 comprises 15 residues.

This clonotype appeared many times. The chain couples TRBV6-2 or TRBV6-3 to TRBJ1-5; no firm D call. The length of the CDR3 is 16 residues. The germline V and J ends were trimmed by 0 bases and 0 bases, with 9 bases remaining between them. Germline CDR1 MNHEY, CDR2 SVGEGT. The CDR3, as DNA: TGTGCCAGCAGTTACTCGGCAGGCTATAGCAATCAGCCCCAGCATTTT. This sequence encodes CASSYSAGYSNQPQHF.

There are a few counts of this clonotype. V is TRBV4-1 and J is TRBJ1-2, with D maybe TRBD1 (6 bases). V was pared by 0 bases and J by 0 bases, with 14 bases between. The CDR3 covers 17 residues. In germline, CDR1 is MGHRA, CDR2 YSYEKL. CDR3 bases: TGCGCCAGCAGCCAAGATTCCCGGACAGCGTCTAACTATGGCTACACCTTC. Its translation is CASSQDSRTASNYGYTF.

This clonotype was detected ten times or more. This sequence joins TRBV20-1 and TRBJ1-5, with D perhaps TRBD1 (5 bases). Germline CDR1 and CDR2: DFQATT and SNEGSKA (reference sequence). The V gene lost 0 bases and the J gene lost 1 base, with 19 bases spanning the gap. This CDR3 is built from 18 residues. CDR3 sequence: CSARDPHAGGWSNQPQHF. CDR3 DNA sequence: TGCAGTGCTAGAGATCCTCATGCCGGGGGATGGAGCAATCAGCCCCAGCATTTT.

This clonotype occurred many times. The chain carries TRBV6-1 and TRBJ2-7; 7 nucleotides align to TRBD2. This CDR3 comprises 15 residues. The germline V gene encodes CDR1 MNHNS and CDR2 SASEGT. With 5 bases clipped from V and 3 bases from J, the junction kept 10 bases outside the gene matches. CDR3 sequence: CASSPIGGFNYEQYF. CDR3 in DNA: TGTGCCAGCAGTCCGATCGGGGGGTTTAACTACGAGCAGTACTTC.

This clonotype has ten or more counts. This chain connects TRBV30 to TRBJ2-1, with 7 bases that match TRBD1. The germline V gene has CDR1 GTSNPN and CDR2 SVGIG (reference sequence). Losses at the gene ends were 2 bases for V and 8 bases for J; bases not matched to a gene: 9. CDR3 length equals 14 residues. In DNA form, the CDR3 reads TGTGCCTGGAGTCGGGGCAGGGGGATTGATGAGCAGTTCTTC. This codes for CAWSRGRGIDEQFF.